The next 25 T cell receptor beta chains were all read from a single sample in a study of CD8+ T cells in alopecia areata. RNA extraction and reverse transcription yielded cDNA as sequencing template. Sequencing was performed with immunoSEQ multiplex PCR; in TCRdb, only in-frame clones are kept and a portion is missing. The data contain some 100,000 clones, roughly 50% of them singletons. Treatment in this sample: oral pan-JAK inhibitor, 5-10 mg twice daily. Sequenced material: CD8+ T cells sorted from blood, taken at week 4, from a patient treated with tofacitinib. The receptors originated from a human donor with alopecia areata.

The CDR3 spells CTVVSNYGYTF. The CDR3 DNA reads as TGCACCGTAGTGAGTAACTATGGCTACACCTTC. The rearrangement uses TRBV29-1 and TRBJ1-2; D gene ambiguous. This CDR3 contains 11 residues. CDR1 is SQVTM, CDR2 ANQGSEA, per germline.

This clone has more than one count but fewer than ten. The chain carries TRBV30 and TRBJ2-7; either TRBD1 or TRBD2 may fit D (6 bases each). The CDR3 is 12 residues long. Trimming left V 4 bases short and J 5 bases short, with 12 bases between. In germline, CDR1 is GTSNPN, CDR2 SVGIG (reference sequence). CDR3 coding DNA: TGTGCCTGGATGGGGGGCCTAGACGAGCAGTACTTC. Encoded protein: CAWMGGLDEQYF. The entire variable domain, with the rest obtained from reference TRBV30 and TRBJ2-7, is as follows: SQTIHQWPATLVQPVGSPLSLECTVEGTSNPNLYWYRQAAGRGLQLLFYSVGIGQISSEVPQNLSASRPQDRQFILSSKKLLLSDSGFYLCAWMGGLDEQYFGPGTRLTVT.

The chain joins TRBV5-1 to TRBJ2-3, with D maybe TRBD2 (6 bases). This CDR3 comprises 13 residues. Per germline, CDR1 SGHRS and CDR2 YFSETQ. V lost 7 bases to trimming and J lost 5 bases, with 14 bases between them. The CDR3 region is CASLGGAEDTQYF. CDR3 bases: TGCGCCAGCCTTGGCGGGGCGGAAGATACGCAGTATTTT.

This sequence joins TRBV6-6 and TRBJ2-5; the match to TRBD1 covers 7 bases. Germline-derived CDR1 and CDR2 are MNHNY and SVGAGI (reference sequence). The CDR3 extends over 14 amino acids. V dropped 3 bases and J dropped 4; count of bases not matched to a gene: 5. As DNA, the CDR3 is TGTGCCAGCAGTTATCGAGGGGGCGCAGAGACCCAGTACTTC. It encodes CASSYRGGAETQYF.

J is TRBJ2-7 and V is TRBV27; 9 bases are shared with TRBD1. Germline V gene sequence: CDR1 MNHEY, CDR2 SMNVEV (reference sequence). Trimming removed 5 bases from V and 3 bases from J; junction bases left unmatched: 5. The CDR3 length is 14 residues. In DNA form, the CDR3 reads TGTGCCAGCAGTATCGGACAGGGGATCTACGAGCAGTACTTC. Translating it yields CASSIGQGIYEQYF.

V is TRBV15 and J is TRBJ2-4, with 7 nucleotides matching TRBD2. The length of the CDR3 is 17 residues. Germline V gives CDR1 LNHNV, CDR2 YYDKDF (reference sequence). V shed 4 bases, J shed 3 bases, and the junction held 12 bases outside the gene matches. CDR3 region: CATSTPWSGAVKNIQYF. The CDR3 coding sequence is TGTGCCACCAGCACCCCATGGAGCGGGGCTGTCAAAAACATTCAGTACTTC.

This clone was seen a single time. CDR3 nucleotides: TGCGCCAGCAGCTACGGACTAGCGGGGGAATCGGACACCGGGGAGCTGTTTTTT. It encodes CASSYGLAGESDTGELFF. V gene TRBV5-1 combines with J gene TRBJ2-2; 13 nucleotides match TRBD2. J was trimmed by 3 bases and V by 3 bases; bases with no gene match: 8. This CDR3 region has 18 residues. Germline values: CDR1 SGHRS, CDR2 YFSETQ. The whole variable domain, remainder taken from reference TRBV5-1 and TRBJ2-2, is KAGVTQTPRYLIKTRGQQVTLSCSPISGHRSVSWYQQTPGQGLQFLFEYFSETQRNKGNFPGRFSGRQFSNSRSEMNVSTLELGDSALYLCASSYGLAGESDTGELFFGEGSRLTVL.

This clone has just a few counts. The rearrangement uses TRBV9 and TRBJ2-5, with D unclear. The CDR3 is 12 amino acids. V lost 1 base and J 5 bases, leaving 6 bases between the germline ends. Germline CDR1 is SGDLS and CDR2 is YYNGEE. CDR3 residues: CASSVNFETQYF. Written as DNA, the CDR3 is TGTGCCAGCAGCGTAAATTTCGAGACCCAGTACTTC.

The gene calls are TRBV11-2 and TRBJ2-1; D may correspond to TRBD1 or TRBD2 (6 bases each). With 6 bases removed from V and 1 base from J, the gap between germline ends came to 16 bases. The CDR3 is 16 amino acids. Germline V CDR1 and CDR2: SGHAT, FQNNGV. CDR3 DNA sequence: TGTGCCAGCAGTCCGGGGGCCCGGGGTTCCTACAATGAGCAGTTCTTC. It translates to CASSPGARGSYNEQFF.

The J gene is TRBJ2-3, the V gene TRBV27; tentative D call: TRBD1 (6 bases). The germline V and J ends were trimmed by 3 bases and 3 bases, with 10 bases remaining between them. CDR3 length: 14 amino acids. Germline V gives CDR1 MNHEY, CDR2 SMNVEV (reference sequence). The CDR3 nucleotides are TGTGCCAGCAGTTTGGCAGGGGATACAGATACGCAGTATTTT. Amino acid sequence: CASSLAGDTDTQYF.

The rearrangement uses TRBV2 and TRBJ2-7; TRBD1 aligns across 10 bases. CDR1 and CDR2 from the germline V gene are SNHLY and FYNNEI. The trim removed 10 bases at V and 4 bases at J, leaving 4 bases unmatched. The CDR3 is 12 residues long. As DNA, the CDR3 is TGTGCCACGCGGACAGGGGGTTACGAGCAGTACTTC. This encodes CATRTGGYEQYF. Supplemented by reference TRBV2 and TRBJ2-7, the full variable domain reads EPEVTQTPSHQVTQMGQEVILRCVPISNHLYFYWYRQILGQKVEFLVSFYNNEISEKSEIFDDQFSVERPDGSNFTLKIRSTKLEDSAMYFCATRTGGYEQYFGPGTRLTVT.

The CDR3 nucleotides are TGCAGCCAGAGGACCCCCTATGGCTACACCTTC. This encodes CSQRTPYGYTF. The chain is built from TRBV29-1 and TRBJ1-2; D is unclear. V lost 8 bases, J lost 4 bases, and 11 bases lay in between. The CDR3 is made up of 11 amino acids. The germline V gene has CDR1 SQVTM and CDR2 ANQGSEA.

This chain uses TRBV6-5 with TRBJ1-2; no clear D. The CDR3 is 12 residues long. The V end was cut by 8 bases, the J end by 9 bases, with 16 bases between. The germline V gene encodes CDR1 MNHEY and CDR2 SVGAGI. CDR3 residues: CASLDGKLRYTF. For the CDR3, the DNA is TGTGCCAGCCTGGATGGGAAGTTGCGCTACACCTTC.

This clone was found a few times. The V call is TRBV9, the J call TRBJ1-4; no firm D call. Trimming shortened V by 4 bases and J by 16 bases, and 17 bases separated the two germline ends. This CDR3 region has 12 residues. The germline V gene encodes CDR1 SGDLS and CDR2 YYNGEE. The CDR3: CASSPDNIRQFF. The CDR3 DNA is TGTGCCAGCAGCCCCGATAATATCAGGCAGTTTTTT.

The chain is built from TRBV18 and TRBJ2-7; D is perhaps TRBD1 or TRBD2 (5 bases each). V was cut by 0 bases and J by 6 bases, with 18 bases left in between. This CDR3 contains 16 residues. Per the germline V gene, CDR1 is KGHSH and CDR2 is LQKENI. The CDR3 nucleotides are TGTGCCAGCTCACCACCGCGACGGGGCGCATGGTCCGAGCAGTACTTC. Translating gives CASSPPRRGAWSEQYF.

Only a few counts were recorded for this clone. This sample includes further DNA sequences coding for the same CDR3. V gene TRBV29-1 combines with J gene TRBJ1-4, with 8 positions matching TRBD1. Looked up from germline, CDR1 is SQVTM and CDR2 is ANQGSEA. The J segment lost 8 bases and the V segment lost 6 bases, leaving 8 bases of the junction unmatched. This CDR3 contains 13 residues. CDR3 in DNA: TGCAGCGTCCTCGGACAGGGAGAAGAAAAACTGTTTTTT. It codes for CSVLGQGEEKLFF.

The chain recombines TRBV29-1 with TRBJ1-1; no definite D call. CDR1 and CDR2 (germline): SQVTM, ANQGSEA. V lost 6 bases, J lost 1 base, and 9 bases lay in between. This CDR3 contains 12 residues. The CDR3 region is CSVIGWNTEAFF. The CDR3 nucleotides read TGCAGCGTCATCGGTTGGAACACTGAAGCTTTCTTT.

This clone showed up just once. This sequence joins TRBV29-1 and TRBJ1-2; D uncertain. Deletions cut 0 bases from V and 9 bases from J, with 11 bases between. The CDR3 runs 12 residues. Germline loops: CDR1 SQVTM, CDR2 ANQGSEA. The CDR3 nucleotides read TGCAGCGTTGAAGAGGCAGACGGAAGCTACACCTTC. This sequence encodes CSVEEADGSYTF.

The sample holds a few counts of this clone. CDR3 nucleotides: TGCGCCAGACCGACGGGGGGGAAAGAGACCCAGTACTTC. Translating it yields CARPTGGKETQYF. The chain joins TRBV23-1 to TRBJ2-5; 8 nucleotides match TRBD2. TRBV23-1 is treated as an ORF (open reading frame) with a function not yet certain. The CDR3 has 13 amino acids. V was pared by 9 bases and J by 3 bases, with 6 bases of the junction left unmatched.

The chain carries TRBV29-1 and TRBJ2-3; D unresolved. The CDR3 loop spans 15 amino acids. CDR1 and CDR2 (germline): SQVTM, ANQGSEA. Trimming pared 1 base from V and 2 bases from J, leaving 13 bases between. CDR3 nucleotides: TGCAGCGTTGAAGTTGGGATAACCCTCACAGATACGCAGTATTTT. Protein: CSVEVGITLTDTQYF.

This clone was seen a few times. The rearrangement joins TRBV29-1 to TRBJ2-1; the match to TRBD1 covers 7 bases. The CDR3 spans 15 residues. The V gene's germline CDR1 is SQVTM and CDR2 ANQGSEA. V was clipped by 1 base and J by 3 bases; unmatched bases: 6. The CDR3 DNA reads as TGCAGCGTTGAAGTTTGGGACAGTCGCTACAATGAGCAGTTCTTC. Translating gives CSVEVWDSRYNEQFF.

The chain is built from TRBV30 and TRBJ2-1, with 9 bases lining up with TRBD1. This CDR3 has 13 amino acids. After removal of 1 base from V and 9 bases from J, the junction contained 4 bases not matched to a gene. Germline V gene lookup returns CDR1 GTSNPN and CDR2 SVGIG (reference sequence). The CDR3 nucleotides read TGTGCCTGGAGTGCCGGGACAGGGAGTGAGCAGTTCTTC. Protein sequence: CAWSAGTGSEQFF.

The chain recombines TRBV29-1 with TRBJ1-1; the D gene is possibly TRBD1 (5 bases). The CDR3 sequence is 14 residues long. The V end was cut by 6 bases, the J end by 4 bases, with 18 bases between. In germline, CDR1 is SQVTM, CDR2 ANQGSEA. Here the CDR3 DNA reads TGCAGCGTGATGGGACGCCCCGCAAGCACTGAAGCTTTCTTT. This gives the protein CSVMGRPASTEAFF.

This clone has a handful of counts. This chain uses TRBV30 with TRBJ2-7; 8 bases fit TRBD2. V shed 0 bases and J 7 bases; nucleotides not matched to a gene: 5. The CDR3 has 13 amino acids. Germline CDR1 is GTSNPN and CDR2 is SVGIG (reference sequence). The CDR3 DNA reads TGTGCCTGGAGTGTCAGCGGGGGAGGTGAGCAGTACTTC. Translated, it gives CAWSVSGGGEQYF. Combining the CDR3 with reference TRBV30 and TRBJ2-7 gives the whole variable domain SQTIHQWPATLVQPVGSPLSLECTVEGTSNPNLYWYRQAAGRGLQLLFYSVGIGQISSEVPQNLSASRPQDRQFILSSKKLLLSDSGFYLCAWSVSGGGEQYFGPGTRLTVT.

The chain has TRBV30 and TRBJ1-1; the D is unclear. The V gene's germline CDR1 is GTSNPN and CDR2 SVGIG (reference sequence). The CDR3 has 15 amino acids. V lost 3 bases and J lost 4, with 18 bases in between. The CDR3 reads CAWRPDATSGTEAFF. In nucleotides, the CDR3 is TGTGCCTGGAGACCCGACGCCACCAGCGGCACTGAAGCTTTCTTT.